This paragraph covers one T cell receptor (beta chain) sequence. The antigen remains unidentified. These data come from a study of cytomegalovirus exposure and HLA in healthy donors. The protocol was immunoSEQ multiplex PCR, while the TCRdb copy is restricted to in-frame clones and leaves out a portion. The sample lists 80,000 to 95,000 clones; roughly 96% were seen once. Study-wide findings and caveats: Cytomegalovirus association was listed for 170 or so TCR beta chains. Reports indicated that the classifier achieved high specificity and sensitivity in diagnosing cytomegalovirus status.

Germline V lookup: CDR1 LNHDA, CDR2 SQIVND (reference sequence). The CDR3 has 15 residues. V lost 4 bases, J lost 4 bases, and 7 bases stayed unmatched. Material for sequencing was PBMCs. This chain connects TRBV19 to TRBJ1-3; 7 nucleotides align to TRBD1. This sequence was found in a woman under 30 in good health and CMV-seronegative. Here the CDR3 DNA reads TGTGCCAGTAGTAAAACGACAGGGAGCGGAAACACCATATATTTT. Amino acids: CASSKTTGSGNTIYF.